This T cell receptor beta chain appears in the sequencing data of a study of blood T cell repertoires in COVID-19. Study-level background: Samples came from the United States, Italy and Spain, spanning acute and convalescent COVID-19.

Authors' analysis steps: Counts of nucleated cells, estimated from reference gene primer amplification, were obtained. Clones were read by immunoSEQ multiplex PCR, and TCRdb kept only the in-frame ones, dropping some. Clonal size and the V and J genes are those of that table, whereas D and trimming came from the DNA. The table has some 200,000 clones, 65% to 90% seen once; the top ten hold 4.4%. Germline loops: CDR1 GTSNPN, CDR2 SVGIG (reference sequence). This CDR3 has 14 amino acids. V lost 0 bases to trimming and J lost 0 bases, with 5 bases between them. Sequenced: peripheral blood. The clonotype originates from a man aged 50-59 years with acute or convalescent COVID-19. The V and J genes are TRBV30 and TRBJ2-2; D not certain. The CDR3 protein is CAWSVTSNTGELFF. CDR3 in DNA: TGTGCCTGGAGTGTTACATCGAACACCGGGGAGCTGTTTTTT.